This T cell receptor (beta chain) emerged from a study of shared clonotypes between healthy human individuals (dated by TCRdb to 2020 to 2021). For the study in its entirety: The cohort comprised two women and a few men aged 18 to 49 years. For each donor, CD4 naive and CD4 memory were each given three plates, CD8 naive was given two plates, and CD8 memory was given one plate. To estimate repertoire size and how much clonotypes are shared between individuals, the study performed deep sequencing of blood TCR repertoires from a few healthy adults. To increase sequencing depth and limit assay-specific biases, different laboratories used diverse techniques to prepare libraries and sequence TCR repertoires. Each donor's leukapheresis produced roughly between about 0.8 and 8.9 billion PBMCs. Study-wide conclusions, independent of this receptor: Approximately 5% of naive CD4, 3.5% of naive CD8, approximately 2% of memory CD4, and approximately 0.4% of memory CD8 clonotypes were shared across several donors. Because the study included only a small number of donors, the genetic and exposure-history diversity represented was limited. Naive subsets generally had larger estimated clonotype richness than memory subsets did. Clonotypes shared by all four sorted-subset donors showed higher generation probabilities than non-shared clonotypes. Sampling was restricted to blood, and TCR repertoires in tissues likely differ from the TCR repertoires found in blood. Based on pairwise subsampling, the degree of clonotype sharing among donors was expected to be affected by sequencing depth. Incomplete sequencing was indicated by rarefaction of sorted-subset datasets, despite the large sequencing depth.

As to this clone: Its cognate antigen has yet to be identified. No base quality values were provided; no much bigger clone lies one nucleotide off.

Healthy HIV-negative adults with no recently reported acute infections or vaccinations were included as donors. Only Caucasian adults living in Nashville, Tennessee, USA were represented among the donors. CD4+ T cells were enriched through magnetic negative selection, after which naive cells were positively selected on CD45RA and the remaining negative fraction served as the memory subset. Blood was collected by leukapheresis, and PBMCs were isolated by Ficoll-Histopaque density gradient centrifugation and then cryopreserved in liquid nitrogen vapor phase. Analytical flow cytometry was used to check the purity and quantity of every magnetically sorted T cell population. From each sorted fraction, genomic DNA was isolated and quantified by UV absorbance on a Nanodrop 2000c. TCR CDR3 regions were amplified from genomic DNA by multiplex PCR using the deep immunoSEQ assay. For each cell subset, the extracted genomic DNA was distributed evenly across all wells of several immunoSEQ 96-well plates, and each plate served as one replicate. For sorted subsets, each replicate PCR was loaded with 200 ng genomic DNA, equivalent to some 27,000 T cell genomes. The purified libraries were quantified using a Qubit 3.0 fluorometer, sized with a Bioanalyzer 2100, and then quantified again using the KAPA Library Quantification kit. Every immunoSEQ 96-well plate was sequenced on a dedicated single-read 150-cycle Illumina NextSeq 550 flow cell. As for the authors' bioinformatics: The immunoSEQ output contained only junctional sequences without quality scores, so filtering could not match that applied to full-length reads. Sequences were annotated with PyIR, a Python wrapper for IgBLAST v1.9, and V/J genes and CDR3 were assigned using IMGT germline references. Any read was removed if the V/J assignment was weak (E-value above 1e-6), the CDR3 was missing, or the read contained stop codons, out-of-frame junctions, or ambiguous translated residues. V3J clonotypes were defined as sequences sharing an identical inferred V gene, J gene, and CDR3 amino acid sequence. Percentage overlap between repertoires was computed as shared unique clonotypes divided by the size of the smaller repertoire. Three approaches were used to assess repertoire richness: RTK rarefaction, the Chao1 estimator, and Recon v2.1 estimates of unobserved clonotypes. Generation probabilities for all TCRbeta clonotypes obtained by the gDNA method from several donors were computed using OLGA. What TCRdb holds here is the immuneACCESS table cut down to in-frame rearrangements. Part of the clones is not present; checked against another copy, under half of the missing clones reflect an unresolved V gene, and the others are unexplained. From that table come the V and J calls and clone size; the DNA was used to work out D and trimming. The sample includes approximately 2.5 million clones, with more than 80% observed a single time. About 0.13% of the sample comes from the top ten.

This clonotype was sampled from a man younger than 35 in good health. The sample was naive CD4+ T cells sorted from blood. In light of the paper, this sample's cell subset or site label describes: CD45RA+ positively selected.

The CDR3 in this case is CASSFVVTNTWGELFF. In nucleotides, the sequence is TGTGCCAGCAGCTTCGTAGTCACCAACACCTGGGGGGAGCTGTTTTTT. The V gene is TRBV7-2 and the J gene is TRBJ2-2; there is no confident call for the D gene. The germline V gene sets CDR1 to SGHTA and CDR2 to FQGNSA. Deletion took 3 bases off V and 8 bases off J, with a span of 19 bases between the germline ends. The CDR3, cysteine through phenylalanine, is 16 amino acids long. The entry retains the CDR3 DNA only, 48 bases that are in frame from base 1.